This TCR beta chain came from a study of blood T cells in healthy people across ages. General observations from the study: The lack of PBMC sorting stopped any conclusive naive versus antigen-experienced comparison.

With regard to this clonotype: Its antigen is currently unknown.

Germline V gene lookup returns CDR1 SGHDT and CDR2 YYEEEE. After removal of 3 bases from V and 1 base from J, the junction contained 7 bases not matched to a gene. CDR3 length: 16 amino acids. The study isolated at least 7 million PBMCs from each sample. With a J-beta primer mix and a sample-barcoded 5' primer, a second PCR ran 7 to 11 cycles. Each cDNA molecule received a tag from a template-switch adaptor that had 12 random nucleotides. MiXCR, run by TCRdb on the 5' RACE reads, gives a single entry per CDR3 protein. The sample has about 1.4 million distinct CDR3 sequences; approximately 59% are singletons.

The TCR was taken from a man between 18 and 35 years old in good health. Sequencing used blood. The rearrangement joins TRBV5-6 to TRBJ2-5, with 9 bases lining up with TRBD1. In DNA, the CDR3 is TGTGCCAGCAGCTCTTTTTCGGACAGGGGCCAAGAGACCCAGTACTTC. Its translation is CASSSFSDRGQETQYF.